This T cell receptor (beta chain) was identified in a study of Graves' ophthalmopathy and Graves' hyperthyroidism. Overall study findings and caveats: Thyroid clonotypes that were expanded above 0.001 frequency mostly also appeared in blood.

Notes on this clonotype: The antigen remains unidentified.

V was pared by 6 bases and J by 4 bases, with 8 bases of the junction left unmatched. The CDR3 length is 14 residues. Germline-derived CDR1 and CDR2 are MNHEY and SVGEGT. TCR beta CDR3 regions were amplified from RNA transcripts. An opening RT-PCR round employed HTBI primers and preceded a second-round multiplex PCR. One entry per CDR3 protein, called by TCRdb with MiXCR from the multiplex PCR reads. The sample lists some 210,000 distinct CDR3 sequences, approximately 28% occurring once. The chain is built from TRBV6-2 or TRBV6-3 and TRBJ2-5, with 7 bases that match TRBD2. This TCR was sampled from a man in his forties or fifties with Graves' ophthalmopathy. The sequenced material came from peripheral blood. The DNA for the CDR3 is TGTGCCAGCAGACCGGGGGGTCAAGGAGAGACCCAGTACTTC. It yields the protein CASRPGGQGETQYF.